These 28 T cell receptor beta chains were all obtained from the same sample, sequenced in a study of blood T cell repertoires in COVID-19. TCRdb's copy holds only in-frame clones and misses some; the assay was immunoSEQ multiplex PCR. Of around 220,000 clones in the sample, around 82% were seen once. The sample comprised peripheral blood. These receptors were taken from a woman of 80 years or more with active or convalescent COVID-19.

The chain recombines TRBV3-1 (or the pseudogene TRBV3-2) with TRBJ1-6, with D uncertain. There are 13 residues in the CDR3. Germline V CDR1 and CDR2: LGHDT, YNNKEL (reference sequence). Trimming cost V 2 bases and J 7 bases, with 6 bases left between them. DNA for the CDR3: TGTGCCAGCAGCCAACCAGGCAATTCACCCCTCCACTTT. It yields the protein CASSQPGNSPLHF.

Only a few counts were recorded for this clone. This chain joins TRBV6-6 and TRBJ1-6; possible D gene TRBD1, 5 bases. The CDR3 length is 14 residues. The germline V and J ends were trimmed by 2 bases and 7 bases, with 9 bases remaining between them. In germline, CDR1 is MNHNY, CDR2 SVGAGI (reference sequence). Here the CDR3 reads CASSYGAGNSPLHF. The CDR3 bases are TGTGCCAGCAGTTACGGGGCAGGGAATTCACCCCTCCACTTT.

The chain couples TRBV28 to TRBJ1-2; D unresolved. Germline loops: CDR1 MDHEN, CDR2 SYDVKM. The CDR3 has 13 residues. V lost 3 bases, J lost 7 bases, and 12 bases lay in between. The CDR3 spells CASSLRQSLGYTF. The DNA for the CDR3 is TGTGCCAGCAGTTTGAGGCAGTCGCTTGGCTACACCTTC.

This clone was counted only a few times. The chain couples TRBV5-1 to TRBJ2-7; 8 bases align to TRBD1. Germline CDR1 and CDR2: SGHRS and YFSETQ. This CDR3 region has 16 residues. The ends lost 0 bases at V and 4 bases at J; junction bases unmatched: 9. CDR3 region: CASSLDPGQGGYEQYF. CDR3 DNA sequence: TGCGCCAGCAGCTTGGACCCTGGACAGGGAGGTTACGAGCAGTACTTC.

The V gene is TRBV2, the J gene TRBJ1-2; a possible D gene is TRBD1 (6 bases). The ends were cut back, 0 bases at V and 2 bases at J, with 10 bases in the middle. Per germline, CDR1 SNHLY and CDR2 FYNNEI. The length of the CDR3 is 15 residues. CDR3 in DNA: TGTGCCAGCAGTGAAGCCGGGGGGCGCAACTATGGCTACACCTTC. Translating it yields CASSEAGGRNYGYTF.

The rearrangement uses TRBV11-2 and TRBJ1-3, with TRBD1 as a possible D gene (5 bases). CDR1 is SGHAT and CDR2 is FQNNGV in the germline V gene. Trimming took off 5 bases at V and 3 bases at J, with 14 bases between the two ends. CDR3 length: 15 amino acids. The CDR3 bases are TGTGCCAGCAGCCCGCAGGGTGTAGATGGAAACACCATATATTTT. Encoded protein: CASSPQGVDGNTIYF.

J is TRBJ1-1 and V is TRBV9; 8 bases are a match to TRBD1. Losses at the gene ends were 4 bases for V and 5 bases for J; bases not matched to a gene: 7. The germline V gene has CDR1 SGDLS and CDR2 YYNGEE. This CDR3 comprises 14 residues. Here the CDR3 reads CASSPRTGRTEAFF. The CDR3 nucleotides are TGTGCCAGCAGCCCCCGGACAGGGCGGACTGAAGCTTTCTTT.

V gene TRBV28 combines with J gene TRBJ1-2, with TRBD1 matching 8 bases. From germline, CDR1 is MDHEN and CDR2 SYDVKM. The CDR3 runs to 14 residues. With V trimmed by 4 bases and J by 4 bases, 5 bases remained unmatched. The CDR3 sequence: CASSSGQGTYGYTF. CDR3 sequence (DNA): TGTGCCAGCAGTTCTGGACAGGGTACCTATGGCTACACCTTC.

This chain links TRBV6-6 with TRBJ2-5; 8 nucleotides align to TRBD2. The CDR3 consists of 12 residues. V lost 9 bases, J lost 8 bases, and 8 bases stayed unmatched. Germline V gene lookup returns CDR1 MNHNY and CDR2 SVGAGI (reference sequence). CDR3 amino acids: CASGTSDFTQYF. The CDR3 DNA follows: TGTGCCAGTGGGACTAGTGATTTCACCCAGTACTTC.

This chain links TRBV28 with TRBJ1-1, with TRBD1 matching over 7 bases. V shed 5 bases and J 0 bases; nucleotides not matched to a gene: 3. This CDR3 is built from 14 residues. Germline CDR1 reads MDHEN; CDR2 reads SYDVKM. For the CDR3, the DNA is TGTGCCAGCAGTCGGACAGGACTGAACACTGAAGCTTTCTTT. It is translated as CASSRTGLNTEAFF.

The table lists this clone with a count of one. V and J are TRBV18 and TRBJ2-1, with 7 bases fitting TRBD1. CDR1 KGHSH and CDR2 LQKENI come from the germline V gene. This CDR3 has 14 amino acids. V dropped 3 bases and J dropped 6; count of bases not matched to a gene: 5. CDR3 loop: CASSPGQLSNEQFF. The CDR3 bases are TGTGCCAGCTCACCGGGACAGCTTAGCAATGAGCAGTTCTTC.

This chain links TRBV7-9 with TRBJ1-6, with D perhaps matching TRBD1 (5 bases). CDR3 length: 17 residues. Germline CDR1 and CDR2: SEHNR and FQNEAQ (reference sequence). Trimming left V 5 bases short and J 0 bases short, with 14 bases between. The CDR3 spells CASSPEQESSYNSPLHF. The CDR3 DNA sequence: TGTGCCAGCAGCCCCGAACAGGAAAGCTCCTATAATTCACCCCTCCACTTT.

The chain uses TRBV20-1 and TRBJ1-4, with a tentative D call TRBD1 (5 bases). CDR1 DFQATT and CDR2 SNEGSKA come from the germline V gene (reference sequence). This CDR3 has 13 amino acids. V was cut by 3 bases and J by 3 bases, with 8 bases left in between. CDR3 DNA: TGCAGTGCTAGTGACAGTCCTAATGAAAAACTGTTTTTT. This translates into CSASDSPNEKLFF.

CDR3 region: CASSGSTSGGAVRSTDTQYF. The CDR3, as DNA: TGTGCCAGCAGTGGCTCAACTAGCGGGGGGGCAGTCCGCAGCACAGATACGCAGTATTTT. V gene TRBV6-1 combines with J gene TRBJ2-3; 13 bases are a match to TRBD2. The CDR3 extends over 20 amino acids. V gave up 4 bases and J gave up 0 bases; unmatched junction bases: 13. Germline V gives CDR1 MNHNS, CDR2 SASEGT.

This clone has only one observation. This chain joins TRBV15 and TRBJ1-4; no reliable D call. The V gene lost 0 bases and the J gene lost 7 bases, with 6 bases spanning the gap. The germline CDR1 and CDR2 sequences are LNHNV and YYDKDF (reference sequence). The CDR3 is 13 residues long. CDR3 in DNA: TGTGCCACCAGCAGAGAGCGTCGTGAAAAACTGTTTTTT. Its protein product is CATSRERREKLFF.

This sequence joins TRBV30 and TRBJ1-2, with D possibly being TRBD1 (5 bases). The germline V gene has CDR1 GTSNPN and CDR2 SVGIG (reference sequence). Trimming removed 2 bases at V and 6 bases at J, with 19 bases between. The CDR3 loop spans 15 amino acids. CDR3 loop: CAWSTPDRPLNGYTF. The CDR3 region has the DNA TGTGCCTGGAGTACCCCCGACAGACCTCTCAATGGCTACACCTTC. Variable domain in full (rest from reference TRBV30 and TRBJ1-2): SQTIHQWPATLVQPVGSPLSLECTVEGTSNPNLYWYRQAAGRGLQLLFYSVGIGQISSEVPQNLSASRPQDRQFILSSKKLLLSDSGFYLCAWSTPDRPLNGYTFGSGTRLTVV.

The rearrangement links TRBV5-1 to TRBJ2-1, with D perhaps TRBD1 (6 bases). The CDR3 is 14 residues long. Per germline, CDR1 SGHRS and CDR2 YFSETQ. Between the trimmed V and J ends, which lost 5 bases and 1 base, there was a span of 10 bases. CDR3 sequence (DNA): TGCGCCAGCAGGACAGGAGATTCCTACAATGAGCAGTTCTTC. Translating it yields CASRTGDSYNEQFF.

The chain employs TRBV5-4 and TRBJ2-5; 8 nucleotides line up with TRBD1. Trimming removed 5 bases from V and 4 bases from J; junction bases left unmatched: 10. CDR3 size: 15 residues. Germline lookup yields CDR1 SGHNT and CDR2 YYREEE (reference sequence). Here the CDR3 reads CASSPGGARGETQYF. The DNA of the CDR3 is TGTGCCAGCAGTCCAGGGGGCGCGAGAGGAGAGACCCAGTACTTC.

The rearrangement uses TRBV6-1 and TRBJ1-2, with 7 bases lining up with TRBD1. Trimming cost V 2 bases and J 2 bases; bases outside gene matches: 11. The CDR3 is 17 residues long. Per the germline V gene, CDR1 is MNHNS and CDR2 is SASEGT. The CDR3, as DNA: TGTGCCAGCAGTGAAATCCAGAGACAGGGCTCGAACTATGGCTACACCTTC. Residues: CASSEIQRQGSNYGYTF.

Only one count was recorded for this clone. This sequence joins TRBV27 and TRBJ1-6; tentative D call: TRBD1 (6 bases). V was pared by 7 bases and J by 4 bases, with 14 bases between. CDR1 and CDR2 (germline): MNHEY, SMNVEV (reference sequence). The CDR3 extends over 15 amino acids. The CDR3 sequence is CASKGGPSYNSPLHF. CDR3 nucleotide sequence: TGTGCCAGCAAGGGGGGGCCCTCTTATAATTCACCCCTCCACTTT.

The rearrangement uses TRBV30 and TRBJ2-3; 8 bases align to TRBD1. The CDR3 has 15 residues. Germline CDR1 is GTSNPN and CDR2 is SVGIG (reference sequence). The V and J ends lost 0 bases and 4 bases, in that order; junction bases with no gene match: 6. CDR3 protein: CAWSVAGGPSDTQYF. The CDR3 DNA is TGTGCCTGGAGTGTAGCAGGGGGCCCGTCAGATACGCAGTATTTT. The full variable domain, with the rest looked up from reference TRBV30 and TRBJ2-3, is SQTIHQWPATLVQPVGSPLSLECTVEGTSNPNLYWYRQAAGRGLQLLFYSVGIGQISSEVPQNLSASRPQDRQFILSSKKLLLSDSGFYLCAWSVAGGPSDTQYFGPGTRLTVL.

The rearrangement links TRBV5-1 to TRBJ2-3; the match to TRBD2 covers 7 bases. V lost 1 base, J lost 1 base, and 6 bases stayed unmatched. Germline V CDR1 and CDR2: SGHRS, YFSETQ. The CDR3 length is 16 residues. This CDR3 reads CASSLRPGGGTDTQYF. The CDR3 DNA sequence: TGCGCCAGCAGCTTGCGGCCGGGAGGAGGCACAGATACGCAGTATTTT.

This rearrangement joins TRBV6-1 to TRBJ1-6; D remains ambiguous. This CDR3 region has 14 residues. V was pared by 2 bases and J by 7 bases, with 9 bases between. CDR1 is MNHNS, CDR2 SASEGT, per germline. The CDR3 loop reads CASSETVENSPLHF. For the CDR3, the DNA is TGTGCCAGCAGTGAAACGGTCGAGAATTCACCCCTCCACTTT.

The V call is TRBV18, the J call TRBJ2-2, with 7 bases identical to TRBD1. The V segment lost 0 bases and the J segment 5 bases; nucleotides outside the gene matches: 3. Germline values: CDR1 KGHSH, CDR2 LQKENI. This CDR3 is 15 amino acids long. CDR3 sequence: CASSPPGQRTGELFF. The CDR3 nucleotides are TGTGCCAGCTCACCACCGGGACAGCGGACCGGGGAGCTGTTTTTT.

This chain uses TRBV5-4 with TRBJ1-1; no firm D call. V lost 4 bases to trimming and J lost 2 bases, with 15 bases between them. CDR1 is SGHNT and CDR2 is YYREEE in the germline V gene (reference sequence). This CDR3 spans 15 amino acids. The CDR3 DNA sequence: TGTGCCAGCAGCCGAGGCGGGAGAGGAAACACTGAAGCTTTCTTT. Translation: CASSRGGRGNTEAFF.

This clone showed up just a few times. The chain combines TRBV19 with TRBJ2-5, with 7 bases matching TRBD2. Per germline, CDR1 LNHDA and CDR2 SQIVND (reference sequence). This CDR3 spans 13 amino acids. J lost 4 bases, V lost 11 bases, and 10 bases had no gene match. CDR3 amino acids: CAPPGWGGETQYF. In DNA, the CDR3 is TGTGCCCCCCCCGGATGGGGGGGAGAGACCCAGTACTTC.

The chain is built from TRBV18 and TRBJ1-1, with TRBD1 identical over 7 bases. The CDR3 length is 16 residues. From germline, CDR1 is KGHSH and CDR2 LQKENI. Trimming took 5 bases from V and 0 from J; bases not matched to a gene: 9. In nucleotides, the CDR3 is TGTGCCAGCTCAAGATCGACAGGGACTCTGAACACTGAAGCTTTCTTT. Protein: CASSRSTGTLNTEAFF.

This chain's CDR3 is CASSPIPSTGELFF. The CDR3 DNA reads TGTGCCAGCAGTCCGATCCCTAGCACCGGGGAGCTGTTTTTT. The chain couples TRBV28 to TRBJ2-2; D not certain. CDR3 length: 14 amino acids. Germline V gives CDR1 MDHEN, CDR2 SYDVKM. Between the trimmed V and J ends, which lost 5 bases and 4 bases, there was a span of 11 bases.